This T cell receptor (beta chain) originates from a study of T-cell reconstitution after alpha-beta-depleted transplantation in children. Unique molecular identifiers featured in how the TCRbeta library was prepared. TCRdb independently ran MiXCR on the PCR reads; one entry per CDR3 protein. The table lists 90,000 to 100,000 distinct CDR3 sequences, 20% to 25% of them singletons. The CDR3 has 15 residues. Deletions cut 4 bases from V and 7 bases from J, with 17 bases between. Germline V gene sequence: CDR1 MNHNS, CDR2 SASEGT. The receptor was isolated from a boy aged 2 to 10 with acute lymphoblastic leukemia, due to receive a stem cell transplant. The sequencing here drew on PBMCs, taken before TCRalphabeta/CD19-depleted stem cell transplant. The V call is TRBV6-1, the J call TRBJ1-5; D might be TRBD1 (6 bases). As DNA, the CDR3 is TGTGCCAGCAGTGTCCGGGGGCAGGCCGGCCAGCCCCAGCATTTT. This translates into CASSVRGQAGQPQHF.